The entry below describes one T cell receptor (beta chain). The antigen is not known. Libraries were prepared by immunoSEQ multiplex PCR; TCRdb keeps only in-frame clonotypes and omits some of them. The sample shows 90,000 or so clones, 80% to 90% of them seen only once. The data stem from a study of T cells in localized non-small cell lung cancer. General observations from the study: Greater T cell density in blood accompanied longer overall survival. Of the top 100 tumor clones, median approximately 50 were in adjacent lung, 25 to 30 among its top 100. Investigators sequenced only a single tumor region, leaving heterogeneity possible. Tumor showed lower T cell clonality than uninvolved adjacent lung, where it was highest.

The junction had 8 bases not matched to a gene; V was cut back by 4 bases and J by 5 bases. This CDR3 spans 14 amino acids. CDR1 is SGDLS and CDR2 is YYNGEE in the germline V gene. The sequence was collected from a man aged 40 to 75 with stage I squamous cell lung carcinoma. The chain combines TRBV9 with TRBJ1-1; 7 nucleotides match TRBD1. The specimen was peripheral blood, collected before any cancer treatment. CDR3 in DNA: TGTGCCAGCAGCCTCCGGACAGGCGGGACTGAAGCTTTCTTT. Its protein is CASSLRTGGTEAFF.